This T cell receptor beta chain comes out of a study of response to subunit inactivated influenza vaccine. The CDR3 extends over 15 amino acids. The ends were cut back, 0 bases at V and 2 bases at J, with 11 bases in the middle. The germline V gene has CDR1 SGHRS and CDR2 YFSETQ. This clonotype was observed a few times. Its specificity is unknown. General study points: Every seasonal influenza vaccination brings in few new T cells, the authors suggested.

TCRdb reprocessed the RT-PCR reads via MiXCR and lists one record per CDR3 protein. The sample yields 550,000 to 600,000 distinct CDR3 sequences, over 9.5% seen once. The starting material was PBMCs from blood, obtained on the day of vaccination. This clonotype originated in a man aged 45-65 years who received an inactivated influenza vaccine. This sequence joins TRBV5-1 and TRBJ2-5; D may be TRBD1 (5 bases). The CDR3 DNA sequence: TGCGCCAGCAGCTTGGGACAGAGAATTCAAGAGACCCAGTACTTC. The encoded protein is CASSLGQRIQETQYF.